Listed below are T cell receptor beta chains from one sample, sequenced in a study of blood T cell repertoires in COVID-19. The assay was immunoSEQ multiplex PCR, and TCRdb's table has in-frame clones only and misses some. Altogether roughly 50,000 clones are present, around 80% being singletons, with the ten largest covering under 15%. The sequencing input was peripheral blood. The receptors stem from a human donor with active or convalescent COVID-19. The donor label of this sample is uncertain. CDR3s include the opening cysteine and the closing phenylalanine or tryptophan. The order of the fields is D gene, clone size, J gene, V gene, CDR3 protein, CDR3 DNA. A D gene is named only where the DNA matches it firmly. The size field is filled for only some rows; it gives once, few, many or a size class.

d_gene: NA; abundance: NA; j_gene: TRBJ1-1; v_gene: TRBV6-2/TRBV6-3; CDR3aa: CASNPLGGGTEAFF; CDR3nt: TGTGCCAGCAACCCACTCGGGGGGGGCACTGAAGCTTTCTTT
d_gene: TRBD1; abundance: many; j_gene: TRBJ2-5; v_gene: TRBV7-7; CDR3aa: CASSYGQGETQYF; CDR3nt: TGTGCTAGCAGTTACGGACAGGGCGAGACCCAGTACTTC
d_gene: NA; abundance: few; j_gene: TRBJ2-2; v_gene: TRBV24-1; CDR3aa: CATSRDSGRTGELFF; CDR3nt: TGTGCCACCAGCCGGGACTCAGGGAGGACCGGGGAGCTGTTTTTT
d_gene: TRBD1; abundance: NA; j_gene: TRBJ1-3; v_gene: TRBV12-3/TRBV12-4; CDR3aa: CASRTGTVNYF; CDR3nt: TGTGCCAGCAGAACCGGGACAGTGAATTATTTT
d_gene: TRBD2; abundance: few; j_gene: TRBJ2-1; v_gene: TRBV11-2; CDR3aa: CASSSLKREGRGEQFF; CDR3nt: TGTGCCAGCAGCTCGTTAAAGCGGGAGGGCCGAGGTGAGCAGTTCTTC
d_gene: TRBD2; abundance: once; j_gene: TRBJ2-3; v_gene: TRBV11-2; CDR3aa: CASSSRGDGTDTQYF; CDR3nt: TGTGCCAGCAGCTCTCGGGGGGACGGCACAGATACGCAGTATTTT
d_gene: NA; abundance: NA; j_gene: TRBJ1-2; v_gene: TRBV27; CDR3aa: CASKPLVGGANYGYTF; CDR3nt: TGTGCCAGCAAGCCCCTCGTCGGGGGTGCCAACTATGGCTACACCTTC
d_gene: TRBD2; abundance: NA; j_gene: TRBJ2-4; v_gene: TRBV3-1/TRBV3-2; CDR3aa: CASSTRLAGRMGRNIQYF; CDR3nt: TGTGCCAGCAGCACCCGACTAGCGGGGAGAATGGGTAGGAACATTCAGTACTTC
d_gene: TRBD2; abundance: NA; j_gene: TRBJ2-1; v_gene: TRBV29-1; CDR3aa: CSVQSKGSGKEGEQFF; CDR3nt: TGCAGCGTTCAGTCCAAGGGGAGCGGGAAAGAGGGTGAGCAGTTCTTC
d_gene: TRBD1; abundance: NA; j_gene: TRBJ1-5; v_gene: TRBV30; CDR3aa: CAWTPGQGGQPQHF; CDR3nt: TGTGCCTGGACCCCGGGACAGGGCGGACAGCCCCAGCATTTT
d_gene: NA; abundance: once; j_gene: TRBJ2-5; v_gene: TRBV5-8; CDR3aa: CASTPGQETQYF; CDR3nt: TGTGCCAGCACCCCAGGGCAAGAGACCCAGTACTTC
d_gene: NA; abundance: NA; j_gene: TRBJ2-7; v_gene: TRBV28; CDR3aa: CASSLASGANVEQYF; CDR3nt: TGTGCCAGCAGTTTGGCGTCAGGGGCAAATGTCGAGCAGTACTTC
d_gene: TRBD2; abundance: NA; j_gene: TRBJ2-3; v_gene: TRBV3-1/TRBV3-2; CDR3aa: CASSPIAGLGLSTDTQYF; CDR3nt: TGTGCCAGCAGCCCTATAGCGGGCCTGGGTCTAAGCACAGATACGCAGTATTTT
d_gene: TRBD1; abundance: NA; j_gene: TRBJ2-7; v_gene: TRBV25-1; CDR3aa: CASSDPKTGVTYEQYF; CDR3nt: TGTGCCAGCAGTGATCCCAAGACAGGGGTCACCTACGAGCAGTACTTC
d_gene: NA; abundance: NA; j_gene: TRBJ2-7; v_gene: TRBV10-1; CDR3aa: CASTGRLGGEQYF; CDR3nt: TGCGCCAGTACAGGGCGTTTGGGGGGGGAGCAGTACTTC
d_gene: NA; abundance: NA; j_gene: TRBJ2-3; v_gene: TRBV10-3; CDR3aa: CAISGDGTSTDTQYF; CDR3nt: TGTGCCATCAGTGGGGACGGGACTAGCACAGATACGCAGTATTTT
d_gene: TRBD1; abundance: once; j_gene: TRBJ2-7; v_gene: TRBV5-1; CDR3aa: CASSSLGTGGHEQYF; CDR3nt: TGCGCCAGCAGCTCCCTAGGGACAGGGGGCCACGAGCAGTACTTC
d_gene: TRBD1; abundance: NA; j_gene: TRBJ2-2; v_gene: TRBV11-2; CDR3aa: CASSLPTGGAFGELFF; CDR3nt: TGTGCCAGCAGCTTACCGACAGGGGGCGCATTCGGGGAGCTGTTTTTT
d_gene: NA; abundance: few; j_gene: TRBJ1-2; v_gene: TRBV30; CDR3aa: CAWSVEEKSYPYGYTF; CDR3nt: TGTGCCTGGAGTGTTGAAGAGAAATCGTACCCCTATGGCTACACCTTC
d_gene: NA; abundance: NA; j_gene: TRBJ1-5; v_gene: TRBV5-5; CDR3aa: CASSLASFSNQPQHF; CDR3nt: TGTGCCAGCAGCTTGGCGTCTTTCAGCAATCAGCCCCAGCATTTT
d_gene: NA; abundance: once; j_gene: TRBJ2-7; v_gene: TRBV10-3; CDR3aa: CAISGLYEQYF; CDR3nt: TGTGCCATCAGCGGACTCTACGAGCAGTACTTC
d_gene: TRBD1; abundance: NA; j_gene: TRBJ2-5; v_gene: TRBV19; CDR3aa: CASRAPDRGGGETQYF; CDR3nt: TGTGCCAGTAGAGCACCCGACAGGGGTGGTGGGGAGACCCAGTACTTC
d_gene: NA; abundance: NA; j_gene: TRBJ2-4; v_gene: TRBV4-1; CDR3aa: CASSQGEGAYIQYF; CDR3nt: TGCGCCAGCAGCCAAGGGGAAGGGGCATACATTCAGTACTTC
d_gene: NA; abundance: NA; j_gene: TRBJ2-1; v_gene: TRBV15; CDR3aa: CATSKDSSYNEQFF; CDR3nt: TGTGCCACCAGCAAAGACAGTTCCTACAATGAGCAGTTCTTC
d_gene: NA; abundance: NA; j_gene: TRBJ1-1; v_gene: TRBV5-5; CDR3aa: CASSIFGRGATEAFF; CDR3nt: TGTGCCAGCAGTATTTTCGGTCGCGGAGCCACTGAAGCTTTCTTT
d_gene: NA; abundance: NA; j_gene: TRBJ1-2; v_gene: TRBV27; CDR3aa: CASSLYTGRSGYTF; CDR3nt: TGTGCCAGCAGTTTATATACAGGGCGGAGTGGCTACACCTTC
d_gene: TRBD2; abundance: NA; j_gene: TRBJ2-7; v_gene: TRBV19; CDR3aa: CASSKGTSGSRYEQYF; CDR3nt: TGTGCCAGTAGTAAAGGGACTAGCGGGAGTAGATACGAGCAGTACTTC
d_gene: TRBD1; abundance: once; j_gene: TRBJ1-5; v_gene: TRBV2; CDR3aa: CASNQDRGNQPQHF; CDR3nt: TGTGCCAGCAACCAGGACAGGGGCAATCAGCCCCAGCATTTT
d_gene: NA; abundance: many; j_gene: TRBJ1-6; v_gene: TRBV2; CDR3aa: CASSGQFNSPLHF; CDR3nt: TGTGCCAGCAGCGGACAGTTTAATTCACCCCTCCACTTT
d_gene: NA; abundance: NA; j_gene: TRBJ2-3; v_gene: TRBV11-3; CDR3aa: CASSLSHPTDTQYF; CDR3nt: TGTGCCAGCAGCTTATCACACCCCACAGATACGCAGTATTTT
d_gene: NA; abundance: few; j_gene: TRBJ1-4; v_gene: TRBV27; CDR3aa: CASSLEGQLNEKLFF; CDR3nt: TGTGCCAGCAGTTTAGAAGGACAGCTTAATGAAAAACTGTTTTTT
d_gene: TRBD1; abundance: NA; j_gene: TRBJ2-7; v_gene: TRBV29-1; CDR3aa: CSVEVDRGYEQYF; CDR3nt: TGCAGCGTTGAGGTCGACAGGGGCTACGAGCAGTACTTC
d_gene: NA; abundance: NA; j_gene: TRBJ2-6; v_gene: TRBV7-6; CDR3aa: CASSLVIRRSGANVLTF; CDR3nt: TGTGCCAGCAGCTTAGTTATCAGGAGGTCCGGGGCCAACGTCCTGACTTTC
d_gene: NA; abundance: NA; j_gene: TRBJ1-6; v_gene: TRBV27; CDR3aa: CASSPTQGTLHF; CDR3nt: TGTGCCAGCAGTCCGACCCAGGGAACCCTCCACTTT
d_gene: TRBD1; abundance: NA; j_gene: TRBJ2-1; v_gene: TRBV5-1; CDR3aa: CASSSGTGSDEQFF; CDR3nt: TGCGCCAGCAGCTCCGGGACAGGGAGCGATGAGCAGTTCTTC
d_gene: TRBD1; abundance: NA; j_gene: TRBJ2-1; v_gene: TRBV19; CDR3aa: CASSNTGGNEQFF; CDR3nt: TGTGCCAGTAGTAATACAGGGGGCAATGAGCAGTTCTTC
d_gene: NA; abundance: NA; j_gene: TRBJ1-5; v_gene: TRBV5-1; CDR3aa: CASSSGFSGGQPQHF; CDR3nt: TGCGCCAGCAGCTCGGGCTTCAGCGGGGGTCAGCCCCAGCATTTT
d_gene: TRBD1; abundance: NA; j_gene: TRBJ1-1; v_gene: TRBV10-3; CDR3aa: CAISGTGGTEAFF; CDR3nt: TGTGCCATCAGTGGGACAGGGGGCACTGAAGCTTTCTTT
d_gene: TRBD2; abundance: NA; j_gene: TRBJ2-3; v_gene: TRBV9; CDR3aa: CASSVEAGITDTQYF; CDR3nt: TGTGCCAGCAGCGTAGAAGCGGGGATCACAGATACGCAGTATTTT
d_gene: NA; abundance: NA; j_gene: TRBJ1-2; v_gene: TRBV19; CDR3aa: CASSIRDYGYTF; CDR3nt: TGTGCCAGTAGTATACGGGACTATGGCTACACCTTC
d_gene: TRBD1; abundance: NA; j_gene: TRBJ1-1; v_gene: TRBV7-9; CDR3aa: CASSLGQGKTEAFF; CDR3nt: TGTGCCAGCAGCCTCGGACAGGGAAAAACTGAAGCTTTCTTT
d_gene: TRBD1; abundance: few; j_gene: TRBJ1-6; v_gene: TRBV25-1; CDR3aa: CASSELRTGDNSPLHF; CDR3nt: TGTGCCAGCAGTGAATTAAGGACAGGGGATAATTCACCCCTCCACTTT
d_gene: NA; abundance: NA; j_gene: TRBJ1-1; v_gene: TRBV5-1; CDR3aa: CASYREVVAEAFF; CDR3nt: TGCGCCAGTTACAGGGAAGTGGTCGCTGAAGCTTTCTTT
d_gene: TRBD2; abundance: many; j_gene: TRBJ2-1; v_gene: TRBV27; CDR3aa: CASSPRTSGNEQFF; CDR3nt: TGTGCCAGCAGTCCGCGGACTAGCGGCAATGAGCAGTTCTTC
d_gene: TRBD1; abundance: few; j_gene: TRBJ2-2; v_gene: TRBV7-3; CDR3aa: CASSRDPGTGLNTGELFF; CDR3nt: TGTGCCAGCAGCCGAGATCCCGGGACAGGGCTGAACACCGGGGAGCTGTTTTTT
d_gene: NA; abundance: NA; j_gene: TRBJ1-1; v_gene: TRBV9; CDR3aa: CASSNQFNTEAFF; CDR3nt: TGTGCCAGCAGCAATCAATTTAACACTGAAGCTTTCTTT
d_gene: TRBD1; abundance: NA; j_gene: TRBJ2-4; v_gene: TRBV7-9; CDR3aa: CASSWGQGAQDIQYF; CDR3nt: TGTGCCAGCAGCTGGGGACAGGGGGCGCAGGACATTCAGTACTTC
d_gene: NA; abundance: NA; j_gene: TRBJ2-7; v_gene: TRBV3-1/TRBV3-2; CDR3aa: CASSQDWGGGREQYF; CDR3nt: TGTGCCAGCAGCCAAGATTGGGGTGGAGGGCGCGAGCAGTACTTC
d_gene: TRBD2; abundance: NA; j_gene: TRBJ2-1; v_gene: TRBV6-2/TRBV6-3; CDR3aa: CASSYSKGLGPSGSSLDEQFF; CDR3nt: TGTGCCAGCAGTTACTCGAAAGGGCTGGGCCCTAGCGGGAGTTCCCTTGATGAGCAGTTCTTC
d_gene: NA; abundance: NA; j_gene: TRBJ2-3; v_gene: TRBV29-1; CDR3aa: CSVCASLSTDTQYF; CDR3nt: TGCAGCGTATGTGCTAGCCTCTCCACAGATACGCAGTATTTT
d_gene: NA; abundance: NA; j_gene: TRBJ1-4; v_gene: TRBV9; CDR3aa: CASSGQANEKLFF; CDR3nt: TGTGCCAGCAGCGGACAGGCCAATGAAAAACTGTTTTTT
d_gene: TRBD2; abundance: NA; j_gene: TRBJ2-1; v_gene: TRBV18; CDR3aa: CASSLGTSGRIYNEQFF; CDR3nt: TGTGCCAGCTCACTGGGGACTAGCGGGAGAATCTACAATGAGCAGTTCTTC
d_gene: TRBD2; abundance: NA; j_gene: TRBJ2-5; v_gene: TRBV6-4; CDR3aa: CASIRPGLAGETQYF; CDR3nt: TGTGCCAGCATACGCCCGGGACTAGCGGGAGAGACCCAGTACTTC